This TCR beta chain derives from a study of blood T cell repertoires in COVID-19. Study at large: There were acute and convalescent COVID-19 samples, and they came from the United States, Italy and Spain.

V lost 4 bases and J 5 bases, leaving 8 bases between the germline ends. This CDR3 is built from 12 residues. Germline V gene sequence: CDR1 SNHLY, CDR2 FYNNEI. Ages ranged from about 18 to 89 years, with residence in about 24 US areas. Assignment of participants to cohorts was predicated upon participant-reported clinical history. Donors in Cohort 3 counted as recovered after two negative PCRs, clearance, or symptom resolution. Only in-frame clones appear in the TCRdb table, and some are missing; sequencing was by immunoSEQ multiplex PCR. Of about 170,000 clones detected, roughly 80% appear once; the ten largest clones hold 3.5% to 5%.

The origin of this receptor is a woman aged 45-65 years who had recovered from COVID-19. Sequenced material: PBMCs or T cells enriched from blood (not recorded which). The rearrangement joins TRBV2 to TRBJ1-2; D not certain. The CDR3 sequence: CASSGGPYGYTF. The CDR3 region has the DNA TGTGCCAGCAGTGGAGGGCCGTATGGCTACACCTTC. The variable domain in full, with the rest retrieved from reference TRBV2 and TRBJ1-2, is EPEVTQTPSHQVTQMGQEVILRCVPISNHLYFYWYRQILGQKVEFLVSFYNNEISEKSEIFDDQFSVERPDGSNFTLKIRSTKLEDSAMYFCASSGGPYGYTFGSGTRLTVV.